Sequencing of this TCR beta chain was carried out in a study of blood T cell repertoires in COVID-19. Assay used: immunoSEQ multiplex PCR; TCRdb lists only in-frame clones, some missing. Among about 280,000 clones listed, less than 90% were seen once. There are 14 residues in the CDR3. Trimming removed 6 bases from V and 7 bases from J, with 18 bases in between. CDR1 LNHDA and CDR2 SQIVND come from the germline V gene (reference sequence). This TCR derives from a human donor in a cohort sampled during active COVID-19. The chain carries TRBV19 and TRBJ1-2; a weak D match, TRBD1 (6 bases). Specimen: peripheral blood. CDR3: CASRPQGFVGGYTF. CDR3 coding DNA: TGTGCCAGTAGACCACAGGGATTCGTTGGTGGCTACACCTTC.